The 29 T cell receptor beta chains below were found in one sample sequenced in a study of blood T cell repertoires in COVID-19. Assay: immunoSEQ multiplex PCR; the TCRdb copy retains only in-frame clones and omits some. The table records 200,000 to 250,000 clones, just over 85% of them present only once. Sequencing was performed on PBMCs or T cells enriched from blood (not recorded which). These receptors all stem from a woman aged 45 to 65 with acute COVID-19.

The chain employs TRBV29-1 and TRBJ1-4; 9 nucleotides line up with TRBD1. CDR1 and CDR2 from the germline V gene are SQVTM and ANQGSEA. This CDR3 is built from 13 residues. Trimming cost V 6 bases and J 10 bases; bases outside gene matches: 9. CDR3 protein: CSVTRTGEGKLFF. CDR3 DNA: TGCAGCGTGACCCGGACAGGGGAGGGAAAACTGTTTTTT.

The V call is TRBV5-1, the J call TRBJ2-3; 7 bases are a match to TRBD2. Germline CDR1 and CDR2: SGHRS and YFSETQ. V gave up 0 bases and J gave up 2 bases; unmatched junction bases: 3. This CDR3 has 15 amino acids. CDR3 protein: CASSLGLADTDTQYF. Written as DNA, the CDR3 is TGCGCCAGCAGCTTGGGACTAGCAGACACAGATACGCAGTATTTT.

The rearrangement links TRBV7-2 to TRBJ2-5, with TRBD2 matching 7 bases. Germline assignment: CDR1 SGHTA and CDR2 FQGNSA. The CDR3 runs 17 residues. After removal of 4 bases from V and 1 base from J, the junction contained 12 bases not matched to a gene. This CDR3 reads CASSSHGGGGPQETQYF. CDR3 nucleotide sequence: TGTGCCAGCAGCTCACATGGCGGGGGAGGGCCCCAAGAGACCCAGTACTTC.

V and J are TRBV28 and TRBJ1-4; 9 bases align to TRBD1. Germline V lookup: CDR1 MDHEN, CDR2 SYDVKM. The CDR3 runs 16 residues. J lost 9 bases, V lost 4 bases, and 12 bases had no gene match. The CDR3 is CASSYPTGTGSKKLFF. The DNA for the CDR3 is TGTGCCAGCAGTTACCCAACCGGGACAGGGTCGAAAAAACTGTTTTTT.

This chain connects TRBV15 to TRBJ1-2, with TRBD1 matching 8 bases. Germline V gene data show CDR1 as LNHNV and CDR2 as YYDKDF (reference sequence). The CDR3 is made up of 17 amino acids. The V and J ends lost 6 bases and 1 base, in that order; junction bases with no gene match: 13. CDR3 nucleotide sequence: TGTGCCACCAGTCACAAAGGCGGGACAGGACTTAACTATGGCTACACCTTC. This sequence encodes CATSHKGGTGLNYGYTF.

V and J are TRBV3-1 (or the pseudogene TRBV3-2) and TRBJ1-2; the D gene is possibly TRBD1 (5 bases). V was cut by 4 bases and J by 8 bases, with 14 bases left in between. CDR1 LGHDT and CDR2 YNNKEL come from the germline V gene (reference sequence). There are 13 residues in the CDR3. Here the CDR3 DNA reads TGTGCCAGCAGCCCCAGACAGTTCGGGGGCTACACCTTC. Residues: CASSPRQFGGYTF.

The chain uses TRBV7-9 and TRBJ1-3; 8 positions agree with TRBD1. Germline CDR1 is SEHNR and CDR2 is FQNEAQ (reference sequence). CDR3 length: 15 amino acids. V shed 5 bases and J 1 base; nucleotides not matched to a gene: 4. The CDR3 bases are TGTGCCAGCAGCCTTAGACAGGGGTCTGGAAACACCATATATTTT. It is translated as CASSLRQGSGNTIYF.

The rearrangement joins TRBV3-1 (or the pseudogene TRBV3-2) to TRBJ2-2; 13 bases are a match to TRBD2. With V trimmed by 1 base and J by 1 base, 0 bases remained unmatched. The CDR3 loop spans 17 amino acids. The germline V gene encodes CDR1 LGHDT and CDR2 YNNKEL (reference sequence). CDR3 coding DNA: TGTGCCAGCAGCCAAGGACTAGCGGGAGGGAACACCGGGGAGCTGTTTTTT. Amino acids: CASSQGLAGGNTGELFF.

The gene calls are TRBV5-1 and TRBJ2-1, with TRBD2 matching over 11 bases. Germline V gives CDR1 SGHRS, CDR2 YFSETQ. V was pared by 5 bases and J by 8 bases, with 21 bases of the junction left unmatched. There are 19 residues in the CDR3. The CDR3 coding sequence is TGCGCCAGCAGACGAGGATTGGGTACTAGCGGGAGTTCTCTCCATGAGCAGTTCTTC. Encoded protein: CASRRGLGTSGSSLHEQFF.

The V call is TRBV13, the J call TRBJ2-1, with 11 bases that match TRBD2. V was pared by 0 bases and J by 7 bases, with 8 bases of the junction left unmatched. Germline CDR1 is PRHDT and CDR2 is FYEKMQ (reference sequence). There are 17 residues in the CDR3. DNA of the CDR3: TGTGCCAGCAGCTTAGGCCGGGTTAGCGGGAGGGGGAATGAGCAGTTCTTC. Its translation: CASSLGRVSGRGNEQFF.

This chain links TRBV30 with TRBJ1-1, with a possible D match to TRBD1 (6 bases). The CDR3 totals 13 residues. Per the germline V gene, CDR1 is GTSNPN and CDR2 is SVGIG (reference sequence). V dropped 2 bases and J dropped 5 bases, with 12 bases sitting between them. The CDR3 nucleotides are TGTGCCTGGAGTTTACAGGGTTGGACTGAAGCTTTCTTT. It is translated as CAWSLQGWTEAFF.

The CDR3 region is CASSTRRQGPLYGYTF. The CDR3 region has the DNA TGTGCCAGTAGTACACGGCGACAGGGACCCCTCTATGGCTACACCTTC. The chain employs TRBV19 and TRBJ1-2; 7 nucleotides align to TRBD1. This CDR3 is built from 16 residues. CDR1 is LNHDA and CDR2 is SQIVND in the germline V gene (reference sequence). After removal of 4 bases from V and 4 bases from J, the junction contained 12 bases not matched to a gene.

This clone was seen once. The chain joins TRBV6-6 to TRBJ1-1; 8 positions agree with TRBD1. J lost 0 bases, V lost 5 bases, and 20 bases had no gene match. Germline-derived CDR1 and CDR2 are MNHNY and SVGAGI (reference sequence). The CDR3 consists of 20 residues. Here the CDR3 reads CASSPQTGAEFGGMNTEAFF. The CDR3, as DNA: TGTGCCAGCAGTCCCCAGACAGGGGCCGAGTTCGGGGGTATGAACACTGAAGCTTTCTTT.

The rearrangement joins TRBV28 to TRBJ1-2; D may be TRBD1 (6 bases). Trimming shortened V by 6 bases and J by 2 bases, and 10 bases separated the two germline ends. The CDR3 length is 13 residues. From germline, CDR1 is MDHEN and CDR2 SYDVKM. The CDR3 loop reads CASSAGTNYGYTF. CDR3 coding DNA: TGTGCCAGCAGCGCCGGGACAAACTATGGCTACACCTTC.

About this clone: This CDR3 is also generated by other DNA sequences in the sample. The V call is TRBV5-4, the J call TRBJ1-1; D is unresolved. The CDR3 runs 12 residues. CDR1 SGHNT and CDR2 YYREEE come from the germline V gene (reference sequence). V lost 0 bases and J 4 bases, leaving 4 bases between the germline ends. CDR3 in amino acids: CASSLVSTEAFF. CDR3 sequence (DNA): TGTGCCAGCAGCTTGGTCAGCACTGAAGCTTTCTTT.

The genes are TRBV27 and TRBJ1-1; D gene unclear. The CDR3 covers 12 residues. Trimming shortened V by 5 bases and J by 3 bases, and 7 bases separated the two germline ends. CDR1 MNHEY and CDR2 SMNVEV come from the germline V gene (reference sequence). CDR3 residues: CASSAHDTEAFF. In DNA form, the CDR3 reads TGTGCCAGCAGTGCGCACGACACTGAAGCTTTCTTT.

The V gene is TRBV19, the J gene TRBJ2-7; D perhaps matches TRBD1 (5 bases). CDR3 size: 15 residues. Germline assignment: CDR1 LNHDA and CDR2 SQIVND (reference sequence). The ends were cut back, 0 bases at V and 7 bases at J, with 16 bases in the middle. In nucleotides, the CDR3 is TGTGCCAGTAGTATAGAGGGTGTAGGGGCCGAAGAGCAGTACTTC. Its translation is CASSIEGVGAEEQYF.

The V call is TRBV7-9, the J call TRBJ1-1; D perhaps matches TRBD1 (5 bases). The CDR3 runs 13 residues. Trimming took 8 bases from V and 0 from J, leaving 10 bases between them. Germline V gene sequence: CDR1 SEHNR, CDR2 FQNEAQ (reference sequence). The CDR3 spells CASGAGMNTEAFF. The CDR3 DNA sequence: TGTGCCAGCGGTGCAGGGATGAACACTGAAGCTTTCTTT.

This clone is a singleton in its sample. In DNA form, the CDR3 reads TGTGCCAGCGGAGGGACAGGGTCCAATTCACCCCTCCACTTT. This sequence encodes CASGGTGSNSPLHF. The J gene is TRBJ1-6, the V gene TRBV11-1; 9 nucleotides line up with TRBD1. The CDR3 consists of 14 residues. J gave up 7 bases and V 8 bases, and 6 bases lay outside the gene matches. Germline CDR1 and CDR2: SGHAT and FQDESV (reference sequence).

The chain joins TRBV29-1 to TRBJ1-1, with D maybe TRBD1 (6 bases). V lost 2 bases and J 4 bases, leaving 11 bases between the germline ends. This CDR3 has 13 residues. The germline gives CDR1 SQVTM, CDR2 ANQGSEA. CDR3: CSVETGWSTEAFF. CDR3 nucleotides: TGCAGCGTTGAAACAGGGTGGAGCACTGAAGCTTTCTTT. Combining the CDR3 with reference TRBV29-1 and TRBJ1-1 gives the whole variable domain SAVISQKPSRDICQRGTSLTIQCQVDSQVTMMFWYRQQPGQSLTLIATANQGSEATYESGFVIDKFPISRPNLTFSTLTVSNMSPEDSSIYLCSVETGWSTEAFFGQGTRLTVV.

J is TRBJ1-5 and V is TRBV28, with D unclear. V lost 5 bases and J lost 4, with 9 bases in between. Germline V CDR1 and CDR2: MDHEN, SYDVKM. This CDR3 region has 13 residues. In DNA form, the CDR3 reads TGTGCCAGCAGTACCGGGGTAAATCAGCCCCAGCATTTT. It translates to CASSTGVNQPQHF. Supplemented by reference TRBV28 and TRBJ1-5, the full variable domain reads DVKVTQSSRYLVKRTGEKVFLECVQDMDHENMFWYRQDPGLGLRLIYFSYDVKMKEKGDIPEGYSVSREKKERFSLILESASTNQTSMYLCASSTGVNQPQHFGDGTRLSIL.

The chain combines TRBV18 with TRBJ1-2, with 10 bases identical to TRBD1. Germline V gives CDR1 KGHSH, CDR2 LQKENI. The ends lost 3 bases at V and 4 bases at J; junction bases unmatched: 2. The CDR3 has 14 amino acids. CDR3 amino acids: CASSPDRGAYGYTF. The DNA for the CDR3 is TGTGCCAGCTCACCGGACAGGGGGGCCTATGGCTACACCTTC.

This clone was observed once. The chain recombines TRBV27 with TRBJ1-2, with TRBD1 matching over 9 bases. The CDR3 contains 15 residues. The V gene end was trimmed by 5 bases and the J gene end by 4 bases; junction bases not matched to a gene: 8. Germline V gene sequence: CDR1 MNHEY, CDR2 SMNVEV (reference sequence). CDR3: CASSPYGTGTYGYTF. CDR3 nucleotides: TGTGCCAGCAGTCCGTACGGGACAGGGACCTATGGCTACACCTTC.

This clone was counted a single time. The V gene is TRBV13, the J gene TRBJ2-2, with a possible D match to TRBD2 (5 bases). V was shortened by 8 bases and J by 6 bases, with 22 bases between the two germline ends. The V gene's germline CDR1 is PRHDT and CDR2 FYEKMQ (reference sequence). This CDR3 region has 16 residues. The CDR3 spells CASSALTLVSAGELFF. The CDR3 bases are TGTGCCAGCTCCGCCCTCACACTAGTTTCGGCCGGGGAGCTGTTTTTT.

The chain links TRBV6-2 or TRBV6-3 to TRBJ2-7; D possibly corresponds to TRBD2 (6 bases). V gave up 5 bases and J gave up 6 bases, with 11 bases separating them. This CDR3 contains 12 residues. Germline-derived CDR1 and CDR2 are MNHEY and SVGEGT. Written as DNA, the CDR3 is TGTGCCAGCAGTCCCCGGGACTTCGAGCAGTACTTC. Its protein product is CASSPRDFEQYF.

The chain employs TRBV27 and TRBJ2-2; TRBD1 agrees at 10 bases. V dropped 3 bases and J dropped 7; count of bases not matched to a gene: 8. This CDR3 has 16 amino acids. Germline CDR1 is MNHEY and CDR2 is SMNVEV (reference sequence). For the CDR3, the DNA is TGTGCCAGCAGTTTCTTGGGACAGGGGAAAGACGGGGAGCTGTTTTTT. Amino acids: CASSFLGQGKDGELFF.

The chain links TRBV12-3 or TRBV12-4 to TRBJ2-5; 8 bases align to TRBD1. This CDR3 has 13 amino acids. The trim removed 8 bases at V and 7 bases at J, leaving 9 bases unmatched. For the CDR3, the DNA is TGTGCCAGCGCAACACCTACAGGGGGGACCCAGTACTTC. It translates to CASATPTGGTQYF.

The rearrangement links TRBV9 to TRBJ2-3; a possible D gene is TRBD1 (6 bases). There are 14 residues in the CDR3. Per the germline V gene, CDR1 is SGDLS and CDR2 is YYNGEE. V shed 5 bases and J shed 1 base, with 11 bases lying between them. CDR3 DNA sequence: TGTGCCAGCAGTGTCAGGGGAGGCACAGATACGCAGTATTTT. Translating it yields CASSVRGGTDTQYF.

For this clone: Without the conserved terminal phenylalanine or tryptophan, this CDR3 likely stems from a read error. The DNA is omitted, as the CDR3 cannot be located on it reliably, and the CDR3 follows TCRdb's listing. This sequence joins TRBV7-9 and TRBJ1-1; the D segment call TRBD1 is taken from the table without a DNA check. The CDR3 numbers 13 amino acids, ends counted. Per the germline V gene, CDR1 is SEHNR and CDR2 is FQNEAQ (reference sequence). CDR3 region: CASSLDGQDNIFS.